The clone carrying this TCR beta chain has a handful of counts. This entry is derived from a study of T cell repertoires in cytomegalovirus infection. TCRdb ran MiXCR on the reads and lists one entry per CDR3 protein. The sample yields around 250,000 distinct CDR3 sequences, approximately 15% seen once. V gave up 6 bases and J gave up 0 bases; unmatched junction bases: 4. The CDR3 covers 14 residues. Looked up from germline, CDR1 is SGHDN and CDR2 is FVKESK. The chain links TRBV14 to TRBJ2-7, with 8 bases matching TRBD2. The sample consisted of CD8+ T cells from PBMCs. The clonotype originates from a human donor in good health (CMV status not recorded). Some clones in this sample may be carry-over from other donors' samples. In nucleotides, the CDR3 is TGTGCCAGCAGTCAGCGGGGGCACTCCTACGAGCAGTACTTC. This translates into CASSQRGHSYEQYF.